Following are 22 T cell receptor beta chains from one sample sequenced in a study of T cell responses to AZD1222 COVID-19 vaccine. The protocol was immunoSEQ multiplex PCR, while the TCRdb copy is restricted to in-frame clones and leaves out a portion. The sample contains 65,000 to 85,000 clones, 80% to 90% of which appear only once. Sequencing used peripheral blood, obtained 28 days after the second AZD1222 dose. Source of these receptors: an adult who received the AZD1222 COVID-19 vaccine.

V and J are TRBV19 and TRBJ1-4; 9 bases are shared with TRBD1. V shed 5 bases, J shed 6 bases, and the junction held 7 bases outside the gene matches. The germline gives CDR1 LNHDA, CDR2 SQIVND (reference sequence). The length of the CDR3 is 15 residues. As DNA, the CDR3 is TGTGCCAGTAGTCCGCCCGGGACAGGGTATGAAAAACTGTTTTTT. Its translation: CASSPPGTGYEKLFF.

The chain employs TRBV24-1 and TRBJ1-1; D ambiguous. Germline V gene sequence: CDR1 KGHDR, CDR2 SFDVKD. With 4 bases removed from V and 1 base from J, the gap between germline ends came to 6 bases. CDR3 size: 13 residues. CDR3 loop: CATSDRPNTEAFF. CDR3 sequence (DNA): TGTGCCACCAGTGACAGACCGAACACTGAAGCTTTCTTT.

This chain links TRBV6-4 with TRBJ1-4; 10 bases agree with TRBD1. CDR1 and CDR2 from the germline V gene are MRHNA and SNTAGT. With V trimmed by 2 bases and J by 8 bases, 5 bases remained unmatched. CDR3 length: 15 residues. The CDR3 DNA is TGTGCCAGCAGTGACCCTCGGGACAGGGGCGAAAAACTGTTTTTT. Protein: CASSDPRDRGEKLFF.

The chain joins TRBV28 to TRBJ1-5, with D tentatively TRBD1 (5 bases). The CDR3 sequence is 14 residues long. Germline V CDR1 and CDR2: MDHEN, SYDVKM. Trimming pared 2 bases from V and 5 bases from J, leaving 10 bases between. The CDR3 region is CASSLTRVDQPQHF. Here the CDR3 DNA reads TGTGCCAGCAGTTTAACCAGGGTTGATCAGCCCCAGCATTTT.

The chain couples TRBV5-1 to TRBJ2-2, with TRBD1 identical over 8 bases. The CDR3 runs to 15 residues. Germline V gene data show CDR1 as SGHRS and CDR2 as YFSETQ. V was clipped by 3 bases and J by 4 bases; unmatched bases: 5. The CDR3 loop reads CASSSRGQGTGELFF. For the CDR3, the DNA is TGCGCCAGCAGCTCCAGGGGGCAAGGCACCGGGGAGCTGTTTTTT.

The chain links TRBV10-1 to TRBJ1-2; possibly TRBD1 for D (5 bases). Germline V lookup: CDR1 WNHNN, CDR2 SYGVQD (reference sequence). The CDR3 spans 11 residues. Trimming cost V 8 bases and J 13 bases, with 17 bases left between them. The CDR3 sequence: CASSEGLFRTF. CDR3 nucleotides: TGCGCCAGCTCCGAGGGGCTTTTTCGCACCTTC.

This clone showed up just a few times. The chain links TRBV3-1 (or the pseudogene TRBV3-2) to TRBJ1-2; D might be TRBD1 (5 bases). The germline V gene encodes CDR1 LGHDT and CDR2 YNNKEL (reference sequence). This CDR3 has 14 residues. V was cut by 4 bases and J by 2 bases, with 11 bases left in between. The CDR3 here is CASSPGASNYGYTF. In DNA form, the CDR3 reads TGTGCCAGCAGCCCCGGGGCTTCGAACTATGGCTACACCTTC.

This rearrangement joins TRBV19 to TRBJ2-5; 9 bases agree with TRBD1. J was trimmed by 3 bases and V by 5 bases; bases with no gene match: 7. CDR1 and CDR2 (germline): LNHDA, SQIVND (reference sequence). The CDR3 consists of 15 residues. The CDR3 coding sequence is TGTGCCAGTAGTGGGAGGACAGGGGATAAAGAGACCCAGTACTTC. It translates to CASSGRTGDKETQYF.

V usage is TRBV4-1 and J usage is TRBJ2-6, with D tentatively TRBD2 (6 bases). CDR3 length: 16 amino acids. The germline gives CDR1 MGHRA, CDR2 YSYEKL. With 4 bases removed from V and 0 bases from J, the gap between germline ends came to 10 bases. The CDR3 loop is CASSLMGLSGANVLTF. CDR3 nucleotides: TGCGCCAGCAGCCTCATGGGACTCTCTGGGGCCAACGTCCTGACTTTC.

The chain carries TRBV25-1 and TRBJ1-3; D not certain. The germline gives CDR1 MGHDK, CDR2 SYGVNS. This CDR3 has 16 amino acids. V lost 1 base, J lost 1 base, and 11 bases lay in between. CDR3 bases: TGTGCCAGCAGTGAATTACGCGAAAAGTCTGGAAACACCATATATTTT. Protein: CASSELREKSGNTIYF.

This CDR3 is CASSLNQGDEKLFF. The CDR3 DNA sequence: TGTGCCAGCAGCTTAAATCAGGGGGATGAAAAACTGTTTTTT. The chain uses TRBV7-9 and TRBJ1-4, with 7 bases identical to TRBD1. The V segment lost 2 bases and the J segment 6 bases; nucleotides outside the gene matches: 3. The CDR3 runs to 14 residues. Germline V gene lookup returns CDR1 SEHNR and CDR2 FQNEAQ (reference sequence).

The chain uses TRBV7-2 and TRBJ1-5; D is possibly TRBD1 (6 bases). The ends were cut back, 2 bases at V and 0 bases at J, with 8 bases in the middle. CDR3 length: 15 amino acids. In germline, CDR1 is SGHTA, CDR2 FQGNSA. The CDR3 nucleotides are TGTGCCAGCAGCTTACGAGGGGGTAGCAATCAGCCCCAGCATTTT. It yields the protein CASSLRGGSNQPQHF.

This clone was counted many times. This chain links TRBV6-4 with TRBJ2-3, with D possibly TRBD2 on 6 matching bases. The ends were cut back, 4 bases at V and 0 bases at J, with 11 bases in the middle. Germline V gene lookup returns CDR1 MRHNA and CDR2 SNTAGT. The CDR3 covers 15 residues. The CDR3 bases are TGTGCCAGCAGTGTCTTAGCGGATAGCACAGATACGCAGTATTTT. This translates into CASSVLADSTDTQYF.

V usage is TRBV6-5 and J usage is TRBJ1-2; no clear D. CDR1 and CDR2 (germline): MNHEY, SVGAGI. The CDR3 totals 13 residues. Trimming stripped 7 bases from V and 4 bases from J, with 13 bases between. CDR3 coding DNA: TGTGCCAGCAAGGTTAGAGGGCTCTATGGCTACACCTTC. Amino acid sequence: CASKVRGLYGYTF.

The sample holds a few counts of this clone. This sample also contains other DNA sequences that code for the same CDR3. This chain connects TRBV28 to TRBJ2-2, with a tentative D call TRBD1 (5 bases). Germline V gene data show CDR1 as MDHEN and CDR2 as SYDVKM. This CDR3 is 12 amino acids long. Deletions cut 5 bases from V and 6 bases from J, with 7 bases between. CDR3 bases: TGTGCCAGCAGTCTAGGGGCCGGGGAGCTGTTTTTT. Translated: CASSLGAGELFF. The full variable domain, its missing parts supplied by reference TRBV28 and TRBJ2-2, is DVKVTQSSRYLVKRTGEKVFLECVQDMDHENMFWYRQDPGLGLRLIYFSYDVKMKEKGDIPEGYSVSREKKERFSLILESASTNQTSMYLCASSLGAGELFFGEGSRLTVL.

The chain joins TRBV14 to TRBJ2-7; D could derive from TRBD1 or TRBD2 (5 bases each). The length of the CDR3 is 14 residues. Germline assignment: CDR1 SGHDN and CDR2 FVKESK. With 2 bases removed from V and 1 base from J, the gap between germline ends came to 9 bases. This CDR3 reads CASSQWDRSYEQYF. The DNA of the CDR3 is TGTGCCAGCAGCCAATGGGACCGATCCTACGAGCAGTACTTC.

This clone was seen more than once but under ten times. In DNA form, the CDR3 reads TGTGCCAGCAGCAGGGCCTCCTACGAGCAGTACTTC. Protein sequence: CASSRASYEQYF. The chain links TRBV5-4 to TRBJ2-7, with D unresolved. Trimming cost V 4 bases and J 0 bases, with 5 bases left between them. From germline, CDR1 is SGHNT and CDR2 YYREEE (reference sequence). The length of the CDR3 is 12 residues.

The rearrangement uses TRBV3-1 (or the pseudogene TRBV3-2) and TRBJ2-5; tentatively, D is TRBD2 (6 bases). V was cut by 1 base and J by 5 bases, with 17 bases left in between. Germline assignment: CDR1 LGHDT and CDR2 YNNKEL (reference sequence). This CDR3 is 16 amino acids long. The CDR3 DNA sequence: TGTGCCAGCAGCCAAGGAGTGCGCGGGAACGGGGAGACCCAGTACTTC. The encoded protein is CASSQGVRGNGETQYF.

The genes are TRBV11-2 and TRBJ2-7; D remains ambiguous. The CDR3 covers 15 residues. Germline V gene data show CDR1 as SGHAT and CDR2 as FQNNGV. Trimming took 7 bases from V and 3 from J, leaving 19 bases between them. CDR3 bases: TGTGCCAGCACCTGGGGTAGCTCGTTGGGCTACGAGCAGTACTTC. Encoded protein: CASTWGSSLGYEQYF.

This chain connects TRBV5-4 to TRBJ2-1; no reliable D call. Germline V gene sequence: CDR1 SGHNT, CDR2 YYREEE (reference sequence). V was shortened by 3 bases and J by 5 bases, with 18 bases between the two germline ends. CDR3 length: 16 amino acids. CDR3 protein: CASSSTRFELNNEQFF. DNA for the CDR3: TGTGCCAGCAGCTCGACTCGCTTTGAGCTAAACAATGAGCAGTTCTTC.

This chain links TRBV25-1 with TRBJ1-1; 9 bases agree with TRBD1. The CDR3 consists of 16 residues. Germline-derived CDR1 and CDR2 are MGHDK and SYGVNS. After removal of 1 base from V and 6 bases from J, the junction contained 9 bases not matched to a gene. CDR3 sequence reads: CASSEFAGTGSSEAFF. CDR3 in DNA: TGTGCCAGCAGTGAATTTGCCGGGACAGGGTCATCTGAAGCTTTCTTT.

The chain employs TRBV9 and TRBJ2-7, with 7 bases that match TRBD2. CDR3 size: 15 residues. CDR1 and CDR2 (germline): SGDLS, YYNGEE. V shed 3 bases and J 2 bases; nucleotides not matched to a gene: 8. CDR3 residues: CASSEGTTGAYEQYF. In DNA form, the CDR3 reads TGTGCCAGCAGCGAGGGGACTACGGGGGCCTACGAGCAGTACTTC.